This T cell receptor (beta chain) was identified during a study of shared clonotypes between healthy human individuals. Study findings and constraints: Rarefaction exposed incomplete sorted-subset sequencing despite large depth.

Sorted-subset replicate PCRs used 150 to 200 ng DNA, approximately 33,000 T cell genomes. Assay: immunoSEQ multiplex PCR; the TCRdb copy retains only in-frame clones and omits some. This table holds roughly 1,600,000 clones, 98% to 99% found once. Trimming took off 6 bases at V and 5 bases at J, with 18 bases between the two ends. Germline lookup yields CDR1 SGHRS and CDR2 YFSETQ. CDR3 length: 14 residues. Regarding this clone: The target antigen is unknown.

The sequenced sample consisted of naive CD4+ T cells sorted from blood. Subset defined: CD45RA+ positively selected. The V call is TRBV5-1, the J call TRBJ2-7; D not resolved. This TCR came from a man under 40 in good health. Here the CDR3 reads CASIESPGPHEQYF. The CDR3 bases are TGCGCCAGCATCGAGAGCCCAGGTCCCCACGAGCAGTACTTC.